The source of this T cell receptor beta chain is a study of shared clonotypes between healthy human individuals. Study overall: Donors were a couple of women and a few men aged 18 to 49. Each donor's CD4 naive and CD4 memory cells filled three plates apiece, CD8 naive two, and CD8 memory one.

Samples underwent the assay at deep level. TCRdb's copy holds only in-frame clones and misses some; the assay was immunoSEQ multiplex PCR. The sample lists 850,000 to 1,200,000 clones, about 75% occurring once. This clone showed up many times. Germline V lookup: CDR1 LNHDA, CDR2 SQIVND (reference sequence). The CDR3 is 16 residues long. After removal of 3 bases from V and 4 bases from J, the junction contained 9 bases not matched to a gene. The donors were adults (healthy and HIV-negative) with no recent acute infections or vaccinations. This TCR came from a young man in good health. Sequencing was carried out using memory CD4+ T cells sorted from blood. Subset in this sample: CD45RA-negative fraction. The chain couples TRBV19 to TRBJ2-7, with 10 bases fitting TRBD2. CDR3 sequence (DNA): TGTGCCAGTAGTATTGATGCTAGCGGGAGAAAGTACGAGCAGTACTTC. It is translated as CASSIDASGRKYEQYF.